This T cell receptor beta chain stems from a study of a mutant IDH1 vaccine in newly diagnosed glioma (dated by TCRdb to about 2021). A note on the overall study: Vaccination was initiated 4-6 weeks after radiotherapy alone, or concurrently with temozolomide cycles in the chemotherapy-containing groups. Before enrollment, patients had received standard therapy of radiotherapy alone, temozolomide alone, or radiochemotherapy with temozolomide; most received the combination. For exploratory analyses, fewer than 30 treated patients had longitudinal TCRB deep sequencing done wherever samples were available. Of the approximately 35 treated patients, approximately 62% were male and 37.5% were female, and the mean age was around 40 years. The week-35 safety follow-up took place at visit V12, and the week-47 end of study took place at visit V13. Peripheral blood was drawn at six visits: V03 (baseline), V05, V07, V10, V12 and V13.

Results the study describes overall, beyond this receptor: It was noted by the authors that analyses of patient blood samples could not be reproduced owing to sample limitations. Pseudoprogression seemed to be unrelated to changes in the top peripheral T cell clonotypes found by TCRB sequencing. Selection of PBMC samples for TCRB deep sequencing was based on availability. Immune responses induced by the vaccine were seen in about 93% of patients across multiple MHC alleles.

As to this clone: This receptor's antigen is unknown. No base-level quality is on record; no much larger clone is a single base apart.

Library generation was performed with the immunoSEQ multiplex PCR assay. Rearranged TCR beta chain sequences were amplified using the hsTCRB Kit according to the manufacturer's protocol. TCRB libraries were sequenced on an Illumina MiSeq. Processing in the source paper ran as follows. Demultiplexing, trimming and gene mapping were performed with the kit vendor's proprietary platform. Entries here come from immuneACCESS through TCRdb and include only in-frame sequences with V and J called. Some clones fail to appear in such tables; in the studies checked, an unresolved V gene covers under half of the shortfall, and the cause of the remainder is unknown. V, J and clone size derive from that table, while D and trimming were established from the DNA sequence. The sample profile shows fewer than 35,000 clones; around 81% of them were found once. The ten most abundant clones make up about 30% of the sample.

In the germline V gene (reference sequence), CDR1 corresponds to SGHNT and CDR2 to YYREEE. Spanning cysteine to phenylalanine, the CDR3 consists of 13 amino acids. Of the read, only the CDR3 DNA is kept; its 39 bases are in frame from base 1. V is shortened by 4 bases, J by 6 bases, and the region joining them spans 11 bases. The sample's time point label, in plain terms: week 47, end of study. A 20-mer mutant IDH1 peptide at 300 micrograms in Montanide made up each vaccine dose, which was injected subcutaneously together with topical imiquimod. Patients were given eight vaccinations, in weeks 1, 3, 5, 7, 11, 15, 19 and 23, which matched visits V03 through V10. Donors had newly diagnosed WHO grade 3 or 4 IDH1-mutant astrocytomas with loss of nuclear ATRX. The samples were drawn from NOA16, a multicentre, single-arm, open-label phase I trial in Germany that tested a mutant IDH1 peptide vaccine in humans for the first time. Genomic DNA for TCRB sequencing was isolated from EDTA blood with the DNeasy Blood and Tissue Kit.

This clonotype originated in a man aged 30 to 45 with glioma. Here the sequenced sample was PBMCs, taken from a glioma patient whose treatment included an IDH1 peptide vaccine. The chain uses TRBV5-4 and TRBJ2-1; too little of a D gene remains to name it. The DNA sequence is as follows: TGTGCCAGCAGCCACTTTCTTAGCAATGAGCAGTTCTTC. It encodes CASSHFLSNEQFF.